This T cell receptor beta chain was sequenced during a study of shared clonotypes between healthy human individuals. Sequenced by immunoSEQ multiplex PCR; TCRdb stores in-frame clones only, minus some. The sample gives 2 million or so clones, around 96% of which show up once; about 1.1% is in the top ten. CD45RO-negative, CCR7-positively selected cells formed the naive CD8 fraction, excluding terminally differentiated effector memory CD45RA+ cells. The source material was naive CD8+ T cells sorted from blood. This receptor was identified in a man younger than 35 in good health.

CDR3 sequence (DNA): TGTGCCAGCAGCGACTCGACAGGGTATAACTATGGCTACACCTTC. The encoded protein is CASSDSTGYNYGYTF. The chain carries TRBV9 and TRBJ1-2; 7 bases align to TRBD1. The germline CDR1 and CDR2 sequences are SGDLS and YYNGEE. The CDR3 has 15 residues. V dropped 3 bases and J dropped 1; count of bases not matched to a gene: 6.